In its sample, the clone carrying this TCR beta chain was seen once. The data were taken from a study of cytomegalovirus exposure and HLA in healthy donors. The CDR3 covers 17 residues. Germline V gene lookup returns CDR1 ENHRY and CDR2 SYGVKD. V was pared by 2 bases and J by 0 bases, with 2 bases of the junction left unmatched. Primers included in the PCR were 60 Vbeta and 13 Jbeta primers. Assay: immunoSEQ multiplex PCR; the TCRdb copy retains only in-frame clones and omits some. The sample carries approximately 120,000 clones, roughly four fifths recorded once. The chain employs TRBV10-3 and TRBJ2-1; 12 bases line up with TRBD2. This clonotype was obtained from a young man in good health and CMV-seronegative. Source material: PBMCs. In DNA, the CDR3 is TGTGCCATCAGTGAGGGACTAGCGGGGAGCTCCTACAATGAGCAGTTCTTC. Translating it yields CAISEGLAGSSYNEQFF.